A selection of T cell receptor beta chains follows, all from one sample in a study of tumor-infiltrating lymphocytes in primary liver carcinoma. TCRdb re-called the multiplex PCR reads with MiXCR, one entry per CDR3 protein. The sample has hundreds of thousands of distinct CDR3 sequences; nearly 60% are singletons. Sequencing was performed on peripheral blood. These receptors all come from a woman in her twenties or thirties with primary liver carcinoma and hepatitis B virus infection. Both conserved end residues are part of each CDR3. The D gene is left open where the match is weak. For some rows the clone size is stated as once, few or many, or as a class when expanded; others skip it.

TRBV12-3/TRBV12-4,-,few,TRBJ1-5,TGTGCCAGCAGCTTCCGGTGGGGAAGGGGCAATCAGCCCCAGCATTTT,CASSFRWGRGNQPQHF
TRBV28,-,-,TRBJ2-5,TGTGCCAGCAGTTCCCGACTAGAAGAGACCCAGTACTTC,CASSSRLEETQYF
TRBV5-1,-,once,TRBJ1-1,TGCGCCAGCAGCTTGGAGGTGAGCACTGAAGCTTTCTTT,CASSLEVSTEAFF
TRBV18,-,-,TRBJ2-5,TGTGCCAGCTCACCCAACCTAAGGGAGACCCAGTACTTC,CASSPNLRETQYF
TRBV4-1,TRBD2,many,TRBJ2-2,TGCGCCAGCAGCCAAGCCAAGCGGGAAACCGGGGAGCTGTTTTTT,CASSQAKRETGELFF
TRBV6-2/TRBV6-3,TRBD1,few,TRBJ2-7,TGTGCCAGCAGACCATTGCCGACAGGGGGCTCCTACGAGCAGTACTTC,CASRPLPTGGSYEQYF
TRBV6-2/TRBV6-3,TRBD1,few,TRBJ1-1,TGTGCCAGCAGTGCGCCGGACAGGGTCAAAGCTTTCTTT,CASSAPDRVKAFF
TRBV7-2,TRBD2,-,TRBJ2-1,TGTGCCAGCAGCTCCCTTAGCGGGAGAATAGGCAATGAGCAGTTCTTC,CASSSLSGRIGNEQFF
TRBV5-1,-,-,TRBJ2-2,TGCGCCAGCAGCTTGTTAGGTGGGGACCCGAACGGGGAACTGTCTTTT,CASSLLGGDPNGELSF
TRBV28,TRBD1,-,TRBJ1-5,TGTGCCAGCAGTTGGGCGACAGGGAATAGCAATCAGCCCCAGCATTTT,CASSWATGNSNQPQHF
TRBV11-2,TRBD2,once,TRBJ2-5,TGTGCCAGCGGCTTAGGCGGAGCTAGCGGAAACCCACGAGAGACCCAATACTTC,CASGLGGASGNPRETQYF
TRBV29-1,-,-,TRBJ2-5,TGCAGCGCGACAGAAGAGATGGGTTCTGTGGTGGAGACCCAGTACTTC,CSATEEMGSVVETQYF
TRBV5-6,-,-,TRBJ2-7,TGTGCCAGCAGCTTCCGGGGATACGAGCAGTACTTC,CASSFRGYEQYF
TRBV7-9,-,few,TRBJ1-6,TGTGCCAGCCTAAACCAAGGGGACGGGAAGCCCCTCCACTTT,CASLNQGDGKPLHF
TRBV5-1,-,-,TRBJ2-7,TGCGCCAGCAGCTTGAACGCGGGGGCTTTCTCCTACGAGCAGTACTTC,CASSLNAGAFSYEQYF
TRBV5-6,-,few,TRBJ2-3,TGTGCCAGCAGCTTCTCGATCCTGGGCCGGGGAGATACGCAGTATTTT,CASSFSILGRGDTQYF
TRBV14,-,-,TRBJ1-4,TGTGCCAGCAGCCAAAACCTCGCCCCGGAAAAACTGTTTTTT,CASSQNLAPEKLFF
TRBV29-1,-,-,TRBJ1-2,TGCAGCGTTGGGGACCCTTTCTCGCGGGAAGAGGGGGGAGGCTACACCTTC,CSVGDPFSREEGGGYTF
TRBV28,TRBD2,-,TRBJ2-1,TGTACCAGCAGACCGCAGGGAGGGCCGGGCAATGAGCAGTTCTTC,CTSRPQGGPGNEQFF
TRBV7-9,-,-,TRBJ2-5,TGTGCCAGTAGCTTAGGGGATACTATACAAGAGACCCAGTACTTC,CASSLGDTIQETQYF
TRBV6-2/TRBV6-3,-,-,TRBJ2-1,TGTGCCAGCAGAAAGGGGGGGAGCCTTCAAATTTATTACGATGAGCAGTTCTTC,CASRKGGSLQIYYDEQFF
TRBV11-1,-,-,TRBJ2-1,TGTACCAGCAGTAAGAAAAATGAACAGTTCTTC,CTSSKKNEQFF
TRBV7-9,-,-,TRBJ2-7,TGTGCCAGCAGCTCCGGAAACCTTTACGAGCAGTACTTC,CASSSGNLYEQYF
TRBV5-6,-,-,TRBJ2-1,TGTGCCAGCAGCTTCGGGATAATAGGTGAGCAGTTCTTC,CASSFGIIGEQFF
TRBV28,-,-,TRBJ2-7,TGTGCCAGCAGTAAAGACTACGAGCAGTACTTC,CASSKDYEQYF
TRBV11-3,TRBD1,-,TRBJ1-5,TGTGCTAGCCTCGCCGTTGGGACAGGGAGCTCTAACCCTCTCTCCAATCAGCCCCAGCATTTT,CASLAVGTGSSNPLSNQPQHF
TRBV14,TRBD2,-,TRBJ2-1,TGTGCCAGCAGCCTCATCCTGGGGACTAGCGGGGCCAATGAGCAGTTCTTC,CASSLILGTSGANEQFF